The rows below give T cell receptor beta chains drawn from one sample of a study of T cells in narcolepsy. Using immunoSEQ multiplex PCR, the repertoire was profiled, and TCRdb retains in-frame clones only, with some absent. The sample records 20,000 to 30,000 clones, 70% to 85% being singletons. Sequenced: memory (CD45RA-) CD4+ T cells from blood. These receptors were taken from a human donor in good health. Each CDR3 is given with its conserved first and last residue. Each record gives: clone size, J gene, D gene, V gene, CDR3 DNA, CDR3 protein. D genes are given only for firm matches. Rows may omit the clone size; those that give it use once, few, many or a size class.

clone_size: .; j_call: TRBJ2-1; d_call: TRBD2; v_call: TRBV9; cdr3_nt: TGTGCCAGCAGCGGGACTAGTGCCTACAATGAGCAGTTCTTC; cdr3_aa: CASSGTSAYNEQFF
clone_size: once; j_call: TRBJ1-4; d_call: .; v_call: TRBV30; cdr3_nt: TGTGCCTGGAGTGATATGGCCGTGCTGTTTTTT; cdr3_aa: CAWSDMAVLFF
clone_size: .; j_call: TRBJ2-3; d_call: TRBD2; v_call: TRBV5-1; cdr3_nt: TGCGCCAGCAGCTTGCGGGTACGACTAGCGGAAAGCACAGATACGCAGTATTTT; cdr3_aa: CASSLRVRLAESTDTQYF
clone_size: .; j_call: TRBJ1-2; d_call: .; v_call: TRBV2; cdr3_nt: TGTGCCAGCAGCAAGGGGCGCGACTATGGCTACACCTTC; cdr3_aa: CASSKGRDYGYTF
clone_size: .; j_call: TRBJ2-2; d_call: TRBD1; v_call: TRBV27; cdr3_nt: TGTGCCAGCAGTACCGGGACAGGCAGGAACACCGGGGAGCTGTTTTTT; cdr3_aa: CASSTGTGRNTGELFF
clone_size: .; j_call: TRBJ2-5; d_call: .; v_call: TRBV6-1; cdr3_nt: TGTGCCAGCAGTGAAGCTTCAGGGTCCCGGGAGACCCAGTACTTC; cdr3_aa: CASSEASGSRETQYF
clone_size: .; j_call: TRBJ2-7; d_call: TRBD2; v_call: TRBV5-1; cdr3_nt: TGCGCCAGCAGCTTATTGGCTAGCGGGAGCCACGAGCAGTACTTC; cdr3_aa: CASSLLASGSHEQYF
clone_size: .; j_call: TRBJ1-2; d_call: TRBD1; v_call: TRBV7-9; cdr3_nt: TGTGCCAGCAGCGGGACAGGGTCCGATGGCTACACCTTC; cdr3_aa: CASSGTGSDGYTF
clone_size: .; j_call: TRBJ1-2; d_call: TRBD1; v_call: TRBV11-2; cdr3_nt: TGTGCCAGCAGCCCGACCCTAGGACAGGGAAACTATGGCTACACCTTC; cdr3_aa: CASSPTLGQGNYGYTF
clone_size: .; j_call: TRBJ1-1; d_call: TRBD1; v_call: TRBV7-9; cdr3_nt: TGTGCCGGTCGGGGGGACAGCATGAACACTGAAGCTTTCTTT; cdr3_aa: CAGRGDSMNTEAFF
clone_size: .; j_call: TRBJ2-6; d_call: .; v_call: TRBV10-1; cdr3_nt: TGCGCCAGCAGTGACGGGGGATCCGGGGCCAACGTCCTGACTTTC; cdr3_aa: CASSDGGSGANVLTF
clone_size: .; j_call: TRBJ2-7; d_call: TRBD1; v_call: TRBV30; cdr3_nt: TGTGCCCTAGGCAGGGGGCTTGAGCAGTACTTC; cdr3_aa: CALGRGLEQYF
clone_size: .; j_call: TRBJ2-7; d_call: .; v_call: TRBV9; cdr3_nt: TGTGCCAGCAGCGTAAGGGACGGTCTCAACTACGAGCAGTACTTC; cdr3_aa: CASSVRDGLNYEQYF
clone_size: .; j_call: TRBJ2-7; d_call: .; v_call: TRBV19; cdr3_nt: TGTGCCAGTAGTATTCAGGGAGGCTCCTACGAGCAGTACTTC; cdr3_aa: CASSIQGGSYEQYF
clone_size: .; j_call: TRBJ1-1; d_call: .; v_call: TRBV5-1; cdr3_nt: TGCGCCAGCAGCTTGAATGGCAGGGGCTTGAACACTGAAGCTTTCTTT; cdr3_aa: CASSLNGRGLNTEAFF
clone_size: .; j_call: TRBJ2-1; d_call: TRBD2; v_call: TRBV4-2; cdr3_nt: TGTGCCAGCAGCCGCCGACTAGCGGGATTAACGGGGGGCGATGAGCAGTTCTTC; cdr3_aa: CASSRRLAGLTGGDEQFF
clone_size: .; j_call: TRBJ2-1; d_call: .; v_call: TRBV9; cdr3_nt: TGTGCCAGCAGCGTAGGGTCGAGCTCCTACAATGAGCAGTTCTTC; cdr3_aa: CASSVGSSSYNEQFF
clone_size: .; j_call: TRBJ2-5; d_call: TRBD1; v_call: TRBV7-2; cdr3_nt: TGTGCCAGCAGCTTAGGGGAGACAGGGTTGGTAGAGACCCAGTACTTC; cdr3_aa: CASSLGETGLVETQYF
clone_size: .; j_call: TRBJ2-1; d_call: .; v_call: TRBV5-1; cdr3_nt: TGCGCCAGCAGCTTGTCCGCGGATAAACTGAATGAGCAGTTCTTC; cdr3_aa: CASSLSADKLNEQFF
clone_size: .; j_call: TRBJ2-5; d_call: TRBD1; v_call: TRBV12-5; cdr3_nt: TGTGCTAGTGGTCGACAGGGGTTAGGGGAGACCCAGTACTTC; cdr3_aa: CASGRQGLGETQYF
clone_size: .; j_call: TRBJ1-2; d_call: .; v_call: TRBV5-6; cdr3_nt: TGTGCCAGCAGCTTGCCGGGGGCGCAAGTCGTGGGCTACACCTTC; cdr3_aa: CASSLPGAQVVGYTF
clone_size: .; j_call: TRBJ1-5; d_call: .; v_call: TRBV2; cdr3_nt: TGTGCCAGCAGAAGTGCCATGGGGGTTACCCAGCCCCAGCATTTT; cdr3_aa: CASRSAMGVTQPQHF
clone_size: .; j_call: TRBJ1-3; d_call: TRBD1; v_call: TRBV30; cdr3_nt: TGTGCCTGGGACAGGGGCTCTGGAAACACCATATATTTT; cdr3_aa: CAWDRGSGNTIYF
clone_size: .; j_call: TRBJ2-5; d_call: .; v_call: TRBV7-9; cdr3_nt: TGTGCCAGCAGCTTAAGGAGCGGGCAGTACTTC; cdr3_aa: CASSLRSGQYF
clone_size: few; j_call: TRBJ1-3; d_call: .; v_call: TRBV7-6; cdr3_nt: TGTGCCAGCAGCTTGTTTAAGGGAAACACCATATATTTT; cdr3_aa: CASSLFKGNTIYF
clone_size: .; j_call: TRBJ2-7; d_call: TRBD1; v_call: TRBV30; cdr3_nt: TGTGCCTGGAGCACAGGGGCCCTCTCCTACGAGCAGTACTTC; cdr3_aa: CAWSTGALSYEQYF